This T cell receptor (beta chain) derives from a study of blood T cell repertoires in COVID-19. The length of the CDR3 is 14 residues. Germline trimming cut 8 bases from V and 0 bases from J; bases unmatched to any gene: 7. CDR1 SNHLY and CDR2 FYNNEI come from the germline V gene. Method: immunoSEQ multiplex PCR; TCRdb's copy keeps in-frame clones and lacks some. The sample consists of roughly 430,000 clones, approximately 85% of them appearing once. Recruits, aged roughly 18 to 95 years, lived in 20 to 30 US areas. This sequence joins TRBV2 and TRBJ2-7; TRBD2 matches at 7 bases. Sequencing was performed on PBMCs or T cells enriched from blood (not recorded which). This TCR derives from a middle-aged woman with acute COVID-19. CDR3 DNA sequence: TGTGCCAGCGGGGCGGAGCGGGGCTCCTACGAGCAGTACTTC. It encodes CASGAERGSYEQYF.